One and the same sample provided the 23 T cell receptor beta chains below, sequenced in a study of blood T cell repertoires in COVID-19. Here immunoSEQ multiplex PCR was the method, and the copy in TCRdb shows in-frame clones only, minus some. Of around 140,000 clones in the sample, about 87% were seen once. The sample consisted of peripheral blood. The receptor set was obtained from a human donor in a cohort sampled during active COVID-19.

The CDR3: CASSLWTSGGAYEQYF. CDR3 nucleotide sequence: TGTGCCAGCAGCCTGTGGACTAGCGGGGGGGCGTACGAGCAGTACTTC. This chain links TRBV3-1 (or the pseudogene TRBV3-2) with TRBJ2-7; 15 bases match TRBD2. The CDR3 is 16 residues long. Germline V gene data show CDR1 as LGHDT and CDR2 as YNNKEL (reference sequence). J was trimmed by 4 bases and V by 4 bases; bases with no gene match: 5.

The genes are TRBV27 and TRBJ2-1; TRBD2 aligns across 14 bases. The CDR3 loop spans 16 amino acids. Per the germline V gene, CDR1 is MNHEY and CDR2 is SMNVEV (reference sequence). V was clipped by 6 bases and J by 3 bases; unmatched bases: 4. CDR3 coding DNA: TGTGCCAGCAGGCCGGGACTAGCGGGGGACTACAATGAGCAGTTCTTC. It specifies CASRPGLAGDYNEQFF.

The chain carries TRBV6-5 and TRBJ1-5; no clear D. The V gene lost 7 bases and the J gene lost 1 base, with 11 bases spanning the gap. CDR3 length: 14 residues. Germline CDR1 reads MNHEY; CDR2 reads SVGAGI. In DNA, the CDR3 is TGTGCCAGCACTGCGGCGGGGAGCAATCAGCCCCAGCATTTT. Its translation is CASTAAGSNQPQHF.

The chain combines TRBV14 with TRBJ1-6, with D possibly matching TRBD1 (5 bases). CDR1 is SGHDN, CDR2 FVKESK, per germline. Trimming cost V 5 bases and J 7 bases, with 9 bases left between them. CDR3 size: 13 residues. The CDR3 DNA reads TGTGCCAGCAGCTATCCAGGGAATTCACCCCTCCACTTT. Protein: CASSYPGNSPLHF.

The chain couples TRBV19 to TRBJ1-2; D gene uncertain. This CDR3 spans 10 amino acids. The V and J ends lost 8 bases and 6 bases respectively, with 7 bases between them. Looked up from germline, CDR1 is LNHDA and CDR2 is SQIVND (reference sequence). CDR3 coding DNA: TGTGCCAGTTGGGGAGATGGCTACACCTTC. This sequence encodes CASWGDGYTF.

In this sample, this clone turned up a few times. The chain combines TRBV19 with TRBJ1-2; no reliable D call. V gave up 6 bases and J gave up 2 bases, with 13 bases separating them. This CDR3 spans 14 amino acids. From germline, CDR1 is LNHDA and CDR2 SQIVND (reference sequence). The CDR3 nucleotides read TGTGCCAGTAGGCTAGCCGGGCCCAACTATGGCTACACCTTC. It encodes CASRLAGPNYGYTF.

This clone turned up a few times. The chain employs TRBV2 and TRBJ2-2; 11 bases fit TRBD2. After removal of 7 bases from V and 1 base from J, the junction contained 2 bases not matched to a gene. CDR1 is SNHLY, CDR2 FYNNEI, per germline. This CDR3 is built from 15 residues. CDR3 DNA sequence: TGTGCCAGCACTACTAGCGGGGGGAACACCGGGGAGCTGTTTTTT. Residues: CASTTSGGNTGELFF. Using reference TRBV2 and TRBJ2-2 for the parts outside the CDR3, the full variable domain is EPEVTQTPSHQVTQMGQEVILRCVPISNHLYFYWYRQILGQKVEFLVSFYNNEISEKSEIFDDQFSVERPDGSNFTLKIRSTKLEDSAMYFCASTTSGGNTGELFFGEGSRLTVL.

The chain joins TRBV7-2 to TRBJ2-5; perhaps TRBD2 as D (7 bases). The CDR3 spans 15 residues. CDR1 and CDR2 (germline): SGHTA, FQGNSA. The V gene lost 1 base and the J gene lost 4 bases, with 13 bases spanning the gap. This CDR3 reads CASSLGGGLGETQYF. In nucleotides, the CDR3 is TGTGCCAGCAGCTTAGGGGGGGGGCTTGGAGAGACCCAGTACTTC.

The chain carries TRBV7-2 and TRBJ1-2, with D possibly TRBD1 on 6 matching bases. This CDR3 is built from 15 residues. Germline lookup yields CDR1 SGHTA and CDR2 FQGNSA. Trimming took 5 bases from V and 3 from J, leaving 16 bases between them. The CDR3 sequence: CASSPQGKQDYGYTF. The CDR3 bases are TGTGCCAGCAGCCCGCAGGGGAAACAGGACTATGGCTACACCTTC.

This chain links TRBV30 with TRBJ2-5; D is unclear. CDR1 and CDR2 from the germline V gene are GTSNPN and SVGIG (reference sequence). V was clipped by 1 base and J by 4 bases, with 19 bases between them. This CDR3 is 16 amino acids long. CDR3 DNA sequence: TGTGCCTGGAGTGCGGGTTATCCCCTGTATTCAGAGACCCAGTACTTC. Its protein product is CAWSAGYPLYSETQYF.

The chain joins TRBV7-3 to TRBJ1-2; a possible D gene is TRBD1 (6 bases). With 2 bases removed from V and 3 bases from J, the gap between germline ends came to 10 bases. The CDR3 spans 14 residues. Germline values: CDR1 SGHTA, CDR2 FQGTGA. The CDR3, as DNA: TGTGCCAGCAGCTTAGGTGCAGGGGACTATGGCTACACCTTC. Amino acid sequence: CASSLGAGDYGYTF.

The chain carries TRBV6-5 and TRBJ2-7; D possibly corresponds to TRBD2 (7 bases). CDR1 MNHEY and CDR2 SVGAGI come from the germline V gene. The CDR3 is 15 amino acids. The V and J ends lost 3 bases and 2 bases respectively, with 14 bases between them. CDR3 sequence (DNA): TGTGCCAGCAGTTATGGGGGCGGGGGAACCTACGAGCAGTACTTC. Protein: CASSYGGGGTYEQYF.

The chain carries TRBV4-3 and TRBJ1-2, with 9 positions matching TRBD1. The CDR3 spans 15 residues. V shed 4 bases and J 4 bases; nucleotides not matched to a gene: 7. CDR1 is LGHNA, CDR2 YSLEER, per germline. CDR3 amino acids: CASSPTPGQGYGYTF. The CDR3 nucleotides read TGCGCCAGCAGCCCTACGCCGGGACAGGGCTATGGCTACACCTTC.

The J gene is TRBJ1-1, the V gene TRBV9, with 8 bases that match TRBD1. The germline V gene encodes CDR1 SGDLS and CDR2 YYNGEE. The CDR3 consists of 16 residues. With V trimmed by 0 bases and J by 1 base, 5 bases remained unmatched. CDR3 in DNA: TGTGCCAGCAGCGTAGCGGCAGGGGGCTGGAACACTGAAGCTTTCTTT. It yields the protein CASSVAAGGWNTEAFF.

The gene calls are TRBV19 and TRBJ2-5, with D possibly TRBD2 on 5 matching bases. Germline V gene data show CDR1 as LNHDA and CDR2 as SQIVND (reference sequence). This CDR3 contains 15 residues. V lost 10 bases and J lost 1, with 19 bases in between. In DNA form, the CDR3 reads TGTGCCACCTCTAACTACCGGGGATCCCAAGAGACCCAGTACTTC. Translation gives CATSNYRGSQETQYF.

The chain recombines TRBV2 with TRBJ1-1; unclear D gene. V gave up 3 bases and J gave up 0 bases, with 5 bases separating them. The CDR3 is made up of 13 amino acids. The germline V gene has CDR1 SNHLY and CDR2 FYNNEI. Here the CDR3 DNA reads TGTGCCAGCAGTGATGAGTTGAACACTGAAGCTTTCTTT. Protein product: CASSDELNTEAFF.

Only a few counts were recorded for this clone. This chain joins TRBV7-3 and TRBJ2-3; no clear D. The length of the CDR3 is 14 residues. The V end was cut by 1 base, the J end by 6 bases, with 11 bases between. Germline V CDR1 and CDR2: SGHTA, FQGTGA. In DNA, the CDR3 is TGTGCCAGCAGCTTAAACCAGATCCCGGATACGCAGTATTTT. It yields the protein CASSLNQIPDTQYF.

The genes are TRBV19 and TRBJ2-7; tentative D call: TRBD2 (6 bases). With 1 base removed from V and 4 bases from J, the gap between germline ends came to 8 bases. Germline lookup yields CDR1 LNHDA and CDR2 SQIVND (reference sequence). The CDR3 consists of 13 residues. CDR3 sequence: CASSIGRGYEQYV. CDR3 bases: TGTGCCAGTAGTATAGGGCGGGGTTACGAGCAGTACGTC.

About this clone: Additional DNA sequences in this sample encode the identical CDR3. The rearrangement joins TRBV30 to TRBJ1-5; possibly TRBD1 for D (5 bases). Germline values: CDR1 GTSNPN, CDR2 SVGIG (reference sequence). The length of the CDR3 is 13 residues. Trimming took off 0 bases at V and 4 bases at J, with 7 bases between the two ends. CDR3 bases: TGTGCCTGGAGTGTGCAGGGTAATCAGCCCCAGCATTTT. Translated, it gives CAWSVQGNQPQHF.

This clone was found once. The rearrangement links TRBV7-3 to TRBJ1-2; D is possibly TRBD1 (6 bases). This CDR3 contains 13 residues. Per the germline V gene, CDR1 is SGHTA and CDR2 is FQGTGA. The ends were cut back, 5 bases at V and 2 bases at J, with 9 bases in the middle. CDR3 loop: CASSLQGNYGYTF. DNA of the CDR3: TGTGCCAGCAGCCTACAGGGAAACTATGGCTACACCTTC.

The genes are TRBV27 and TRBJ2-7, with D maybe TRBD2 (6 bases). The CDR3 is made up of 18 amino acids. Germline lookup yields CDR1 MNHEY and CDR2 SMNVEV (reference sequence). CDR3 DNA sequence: TGTGCCAGCAGTCTATCGGACAAGAAGGGAGGCACTAACTACGAGCAGTACGTC. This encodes CASSLSDKKGGTNYEQYV.

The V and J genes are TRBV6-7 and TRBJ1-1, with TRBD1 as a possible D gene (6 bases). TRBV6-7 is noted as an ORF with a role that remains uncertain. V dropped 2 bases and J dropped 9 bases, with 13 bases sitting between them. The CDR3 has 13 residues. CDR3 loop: CASSYDSGDKAFF. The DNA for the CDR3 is TGTGCCAGCAGTTACGACAGTGGGGACAAAGCTTTCTTT.

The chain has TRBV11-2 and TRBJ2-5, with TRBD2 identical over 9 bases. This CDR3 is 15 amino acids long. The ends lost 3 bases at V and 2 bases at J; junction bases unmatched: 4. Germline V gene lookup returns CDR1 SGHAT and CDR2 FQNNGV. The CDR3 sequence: CASSFGGGAQETQYF. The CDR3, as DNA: TGTGCCAGCAGCTTCGGCGGGGGGGCTCAAGAGACCCAGTACTTC.